The rows below give T cell receptor beta chains drawn from one sample of a study of vaccination and CD4 T cells after COVID-19. Each CDR3 protein is one row after TCRdb ran MiXCR on the PCR reads. This table has 14,000 or so distinct CDR3 sequences, about 29% appearing once. No antigen is known for these receptors. The material sequenced was cultured CD4+ T cells from blood. These receptors were taken from a human donor with COVID-19. The CDR3 runs from the conserved cysteine through the conserved F or W. A D gene is named only where the DNA matches it firmly. Only part of the rows carry a size: once, few, many, or a class if the clone is expanded.

J gene,clone size,V gene,D gene,CDR3 protein,CDR3 DNA
TRBJ2-4,few,TRBV10-3,TRBD1,CAISGDSEDIQYF,TGTGCCATCAGTGGGGACAGTGAGGACATTCAGTACTTC
TRBJ2-6,few,TRBV15,-,CATSREGAGDSGANVLTF,TGTGCCACCAGCAGAGAGGGGGCGGGGGACTCTGGGGCCAACGTCCTGACTTTC
TRBJ1-4,-,TRBV9,-,CASSASGEVDEKLFF,TGTGCCAGCAGCGCCTCAGGGGAGGTAGATGAAAAACTGTTTTTT
TRBJ1-1,few,TRBV6-1,-,CASQNDRNTEAFF,TGTGCCAGCCAGAACGACAGGAACACTGAAGCTTTCTTT
TRBJ2-3,-,TRBV6-1,-,CASSRGAGPSTDTQYF,TGTGCCAGCAGTAGGGGCGCGGGTCCCAGCACAGATACGCAGTATTTT
TRBJ2-2,-,TRBV7-2,TRBD1,CASSAGTGRTGELFF,TGTGCCAGCAGCGCCGGGACAGGGAGGACCGGGGAGCTGTTTTTT
TRBJ2-4,few,TRBV20-1,-,CSASIGAGIAKNIQYF,TGCAGTGCTAGCATCGGGGCGGGCATAGCCAAAAACATTCAGTACTTC
TRBJ1-5,medium-sized,TRBV20-1,-,CSASGGNQPQHF,TGCAGTGCTAGTGGGGGAAATCAGCCCCAGCATTTT
TRBJ2-2,-,TRBV27,-,CASRPGEAPGELFF,TGTGCCAGCAGACCCGGGGAGGCTCCCGGGGAGCTGTTTTTT
TRBJ1-5,-,TRBV28,-,CASSFARWRNQPQHF,TGTGCCAGCAGTTTCGCCCGTTGGCGCAATCAGCCCCAGCATTTT
TRBJ2-5,-,TRBV7-2,TRBD2,CASSASGAGGWETQYF,TGTGCCAGCTCTGCATCTGGAGCGGGGGGGTGGGAGACCCAGTACTTC
TRBJ1-1,few,TRBV14,-,CASSVQENTEAFF,TGTGCCAGCAGCGTACAAGAGAACACTGAAGCTTTCTTT
TRBJ1-5,few,TRBV27,-,CASSPGRVGQPQHF,TGTGCCAGCAGTCCCGGAAGGGTCGGCCAGCCCCAGCATTTT
TRBJ2-3,-,TRBV5-4,TRBD2,CASNIRGDTDTQYF,TGTGCCAGCAATATTCGGGGGGACACAGATACGCAGTATTTT
TRBJ1-6,-,TRBV4-2,TRBD1,CASTNKGQGNSPLHF,TGTGCCAGCACCAACAAGGGACAGGGAAATTCCCCCCTCCACTTT
TRBJ2-5,few,TRBV19,-,CASSRNRDQETQYF,TGTGCCAGTAGTAGAAACAGGGATCAAGAGACCCAGTACTTC
TRBJ2-7,-,TRBV10-3,TRBD2,CATQRESSYEQYF,TGTGCCACACAGCGGGAGAGCTCCTACGAGCAGTACTTC
TRBJ2-6,few,TRBV27,-,CASSPFGMLSGANVLTF,TGTGCCAGCAGTCCCTTCGGGATGTTGTCTGGGGCCAACGTCCTGACTTTC
TRBJ2-3,-,TRBV12-3/TRBV12-4,TRBD2,CASSQRGSTDTQYF,TGTGCCAGCAGCCAGCGGGGGAGCACAGATACGCAGTATTTT
TRBJ2-3,-,TRBV6-1,-,CASSERDKGITDTQYF,TGTGCCAGCAGTGAGCGGGACAAGGGGATCACAGATACGCAGTATTTT
TRBJ1-5,-,TRBV2,-,CAISRDSNQPQHF,TGTGCCATCTCACGGGACAGCAATCAGCCCCAGCATTTT
TRBJ2-7,-,TRBV15,-,CATSRVPSYEQYF,TGTGCCACCAGCAGAGTTCCTTCCTACGAGCAGTACTTC
TRBJ1-6,few,TRBV4-2,-,CASTPGEGSSYNSPLHF,TGTGCCAGCACCCCTGGGGAAGGGAGTTCCTATAATTCACCCCTCCACTTT